This record looks at one T cell receptor beta chain sequence and its context. These data come from a study of T-cell memory formation after mild COVID-19. Between the trimmed V and J ends, which lost 5 bases and 0 bases, there was a span of 13 bases. Germline V gene data show CDR1 as SGHRS and CDR2 as YFSETQ. The CDR3 is 15 amino acids. TCRdb ran MiXCR on the 5' RACE reads and lists one entry per CDR3 protein. The table has 250,000 to 350,000 distinct CDR3 sequences, less than 20% seen once; the top ten hold over 20%. This TCR was recovered from a man between 18 and 29 years old who had mild COVID-19 (a few samples of this study predate the infection). Cell type and time point are not known. Material for sequencing was PBMCs or a T cell subset sorted from them (not recorded which). The chain has TRBV5-1 and TRBJ2-3, with TRBD1 as a possible D gene (5 bases). The CDR3 sequence: CASSAGSYSTDTQYF. CDR3 bases: TGCGCCAGCAGTGCAGGGTCCTATAGCACAGATACGCAGTATTTT.